What follows are 11 T cell receptor beta chains derived from one specimen sequenced in a study of Ad26.COV2.S vaccination and SARS-CoV-2 variants. Only in-frame clones appear in the TCRdb table, and some are missing; sequencing was by immunoSEQ multiplex PCR. The sample consists of some 340,000 clones, more than 70% of them appearing once. Indicated treatment: 19 received Ad26.COV2.S at low or high dose, single or two shots; 5 received placebo; per-sample allocation not given. On day 63 after the first injection, vaccine and placebo recipients gave samples. The sequencing here drew on peripheral blood, taken in a trial of Ad26.COV2.S vaccine versus placebo. These receptors were collected from a person between 18 and 65 years old who received the Ad26.COV2.S COVID-19 vaccine or a placebo.

This chain connects TRBV30 to TRBJ1-2, with no clear D. Between the trimmed V and J ends, which lost 2 bases and 8 bases, there was a span of 12 bases. The CDR3 has 12 amino acids. The V gene's germline CDR1 is GTSNPN and CDR2 SVGIG (reference sequence). CDR3 nucleotides: TGTGCCTGGAGTTTAGGGTTGAGAGGCTACACCTTC. Translation: CAWSLGLRGYTF. Together with reference TRBV30 and TRBJ1-2, the CDR3 gives the full variable domain: SQTIHQWPATLVQPVGSPLSLECTVEGTSNPNLYWYRQAAGRGLQLLFYSVGIGQISSEVPQNLSASRPQDRQFILSSKKLLLSDSGFYLCAWSLGLRGYTFGSGTRLTVV.

This clone has only one observation. The chain joins TRBV7-9 to TRBJ1-6; 7 bases map to TRBD1. The V and J ends lost 7 bases and 8 bases, in that order; junction bases with no gene match: 5. Looked up from germline, CDR1 is SEHNR and CDR2 is FQNEAQ (reference sequence). The CDR3 is made up of 13 amino acids. For the CDR3, the DNA is TGTGCCAGCACCCGGGACAGATATTCACCCCTCCACTTT. As protein: CASTRDRYSPLHF.

The rearrangement links TRBV27 to TRBJ2-1; 9 bases agree with TRBD2. Germline CDR1 and CDR2: MNHEY and SMNVEV (reference sequence). V gave up 3 bases and J gave up 4 bases; unmatched junction bases: 7. The CDR3 is 16 amino acids. The CDR3 is CASSLVSGGFYNEQFF. The CDR3 nucleotides are TGTGCCAGCAGTTTGGTGAGCGGGGGGTTTTACAATGAGCAGTTCTTC.

The chain employs TRBV5-5 and TRBJ1-2; the D is unclear. Germline V gives CDR1 SGHKS, CDR2 YYEKEE (reference sequence). This CDR3 is built from 13 residues. The germline V and J ends were trimmed by 1 base and 2 bases, with 6 bases remaining between them. The CDR3 region is CASSLWLNYGYTF. CDR3 nucleotide sequence: TGTGCCAGCAGCTTGTGGCTGAACTATGGCTACACCTTC.

This chain uses TRBV4-3 with TRBJ1-2, with 11 bases matching TRBD1. The CDR3 contains 15 residues. Trimming took 4 bases from V and 8 from J; bases not matched to a gene: 9. Germline V gene lookup returns CDR1 LGHNA and CDR2 YSLEER. The CDR3, as DNA: TGCGCCAGCAGCCGACCTGGACAGGGGGCTGACGGCTACACCTTC. Amino acids: CASSRPGQGADGYTF.

This chain uses TRBV5-1 with TRBJ2-7; the D is unclear. The CDR3 is made up of 12 amino acids. Germline V lookup: CDR1 SGHRS, CDR2 YFSETQ. The V and J ends lost 0 bases and 6 bases respectively, with 7 bases between them. The CDR3 nucleotides read TGCGCCAGCAGCTTGGGTATGGGCGAGCAGTACTTC. This sequence encodes CASSLGMGEQYF. The whole variable domain, remainder taken from reference TRBV5-1 and TRBJ2-7, is KAGVTQTPRYLIKTRGQQVTLSCSPISGHRSVSWYQQTPGQGLQFLFEYFSETQRNKGNFPGRFSGRQFSNSRSEMNVSTLELGDSALYLCASSLGMGEQYFGPGTRLTVT.

The V and J genes are TRBV18 and TRBJ1-5, with D uncertain. Deletions cut 2 bases from V and 4 bases from J, with 6 bases between. Per the germline V gene, CDR1 is KGHSH and CDR2 is LQKENI. The CDR3 contains 13 residues. This CDR3 is CASSPEENQPQHF. The CDR3 DNA sequence: TGTGCCAGCTCACCAGAGGAAAATCAGCCCCAGCATTTT.

V is TRBV12-3 or TRBV12-4 and J is TRBJ2-2; either TRBD1 or TRBD2 may fit D (6 bases each). The ends were cut back, 5 bases at V and 6 bases at J, with 10 bases in the middle. The CDR3 consists of 13 residues. Written as DNA, the CDR3 is TGTGCCAGCAGTGGGGGGCTCGCCGGGGAGCTGTTTTTT. It translates to CASSGGLAGELFF.

The chain joins TRBV6-2 or TRBV6-3 to TRBJ1-5; 7 positions agree with TRBD1. Germline values: CDR1 MNHEY, CDR2 SVGEGT. The CDR3 has 15 amino acids. Trimming cost V 2 bases and J 3 bases; bases outside gene matches: 4. The CDR3 here is CASSYVTGFNQPQHF. The CDR3 region has the DNA TGTGCCAGCAGTTACGTGACAGGGTTCAATCAGCCCCAGCATTTT.

V usage is TRBV6-5 and J usage is TRBJ1-2; 9 bases are a match to TRBD1. V lost 6 bases and J lost 2; bases outside the gene matches: 4. The CDR3 is 14 amino acids. Per germline, CDR1 MNHEY and CDR2 SVGAGI. The CDR3 region has the DNA TGTGCCAGCAGGAAAGGACAGGGGAACTATGGCTACACCTTC. Protein: CASRKGQGNYGYTF.

The rearrangement joins TRBV5-4 to TRBJ2-3; TRBD2 matches at 14 bases. Germline V gives CDR1 SGHNT, CDR2 YYREEE (reference sequence). The CDR3 length is 16 residues. V dropped 5 bases and J dropped 10; count of bases not matched to a gene: 12. CDR3 in amino acids: CASRLTSGGALSAQYF. The CDR3 DNA follows: TGTGCCAGCAGATTGACTAGCGGGGGGGCCCTGAGTGCGCAGTATTTT.